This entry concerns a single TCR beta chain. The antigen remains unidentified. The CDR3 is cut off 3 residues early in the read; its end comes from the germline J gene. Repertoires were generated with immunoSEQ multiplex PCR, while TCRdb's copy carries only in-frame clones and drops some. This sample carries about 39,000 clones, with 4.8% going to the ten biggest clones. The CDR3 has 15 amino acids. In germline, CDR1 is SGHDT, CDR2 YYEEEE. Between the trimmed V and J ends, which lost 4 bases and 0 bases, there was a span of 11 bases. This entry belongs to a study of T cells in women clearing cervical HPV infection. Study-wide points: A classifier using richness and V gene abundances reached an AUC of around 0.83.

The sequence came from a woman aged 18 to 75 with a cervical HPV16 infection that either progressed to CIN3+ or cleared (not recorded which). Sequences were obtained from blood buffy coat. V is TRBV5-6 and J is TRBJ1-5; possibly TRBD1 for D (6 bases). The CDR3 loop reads CASSQMDSSNQPQHF. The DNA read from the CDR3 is TGTGCCAGCAGCCAAATGGACAGTAGCAATCAGCCC.